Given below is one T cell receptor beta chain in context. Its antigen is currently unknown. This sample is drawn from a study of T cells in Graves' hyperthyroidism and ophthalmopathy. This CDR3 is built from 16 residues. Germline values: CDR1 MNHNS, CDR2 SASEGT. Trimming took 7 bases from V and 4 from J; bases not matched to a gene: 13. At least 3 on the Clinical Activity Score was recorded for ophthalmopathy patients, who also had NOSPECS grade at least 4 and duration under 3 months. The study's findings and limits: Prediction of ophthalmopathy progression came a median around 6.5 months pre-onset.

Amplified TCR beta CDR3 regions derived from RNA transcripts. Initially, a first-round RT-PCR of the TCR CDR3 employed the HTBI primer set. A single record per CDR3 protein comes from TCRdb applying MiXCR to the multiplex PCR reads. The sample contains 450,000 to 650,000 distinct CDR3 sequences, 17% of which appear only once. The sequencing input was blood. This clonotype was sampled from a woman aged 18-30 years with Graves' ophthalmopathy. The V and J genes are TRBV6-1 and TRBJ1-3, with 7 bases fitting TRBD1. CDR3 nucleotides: TGTGCCAGCACGCCCCCCGGGACAGCTCTAGGAAACACCATATATTTT. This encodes CASTPPGTALGNTIYF.